Sequencing of this T cell receptor beta chain was carried out in a study of tissue T cells after allogeneic stem cell transplantation. Only in-frame clones appear in the TCRdb table, and some are missing; sequencing was by immunoSEQ multiplex PCR. This table has around 4,000 clones, around 70% appearing once. V was pared by 6 bases and J by 4 bases, with 8 bases between. The CDR3 spans 12 residues. V usage is TRBV12-3 or TRBV12-4 and J usage is TRBJ2-3; D remains ambiguous. Sequencing was performed on left colon tissue, taken at autopsy. This clonotype was obtained from a woman between 18 and 55 years old with breast cancer. Here the CDR3 reads CASSLSPDTQYF. The CDR3 DNA is TGTGCCAGCAGCCTGAGTCCAGATACGCAGTATTTT.